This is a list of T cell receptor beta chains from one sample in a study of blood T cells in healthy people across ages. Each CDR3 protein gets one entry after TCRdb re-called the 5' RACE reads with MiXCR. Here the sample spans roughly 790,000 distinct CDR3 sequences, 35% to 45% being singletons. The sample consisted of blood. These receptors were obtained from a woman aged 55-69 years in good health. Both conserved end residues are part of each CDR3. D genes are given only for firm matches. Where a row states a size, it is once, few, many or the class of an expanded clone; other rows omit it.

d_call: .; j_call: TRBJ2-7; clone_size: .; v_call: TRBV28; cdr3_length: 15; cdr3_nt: TGTGCCAGCAGTTTATCTCCAGAAGGGTCATACGAGCAGTACTTC; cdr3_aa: CASSLSPEGSYEQYF
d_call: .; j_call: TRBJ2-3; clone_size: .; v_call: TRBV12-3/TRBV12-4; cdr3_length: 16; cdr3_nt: TGTGCCAGCAGTATAGGACTCGGGGCTAGCACAGATACGCAGTATTTT; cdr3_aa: CASSIGLGASTDTQYF
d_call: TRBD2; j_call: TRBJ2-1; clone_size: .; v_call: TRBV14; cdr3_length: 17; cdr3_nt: TGTGCCAGCAGCTGGACTAGCGGGAGTATATCCTTCAATGAGCAGTTCTTC; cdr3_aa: CASSWTSGSISFNEQFF
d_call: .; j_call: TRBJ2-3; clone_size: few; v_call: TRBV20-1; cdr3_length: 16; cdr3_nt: TGCAGTGTTCCTAGCGCCAAAGCGAGTAGCACAGATACGCAGTATTTT; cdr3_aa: CSVPSAKASSTDTQYF
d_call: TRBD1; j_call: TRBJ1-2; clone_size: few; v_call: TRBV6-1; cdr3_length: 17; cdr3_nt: TGTGCTAGCAGTGAAGGGACAGGGGGCGCGATATCCTATGGCTACACCTTC; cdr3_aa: CASSEGTGGAISYGYTF
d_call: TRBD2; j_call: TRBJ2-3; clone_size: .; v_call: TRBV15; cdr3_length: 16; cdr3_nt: TGTGCCACCAGCCGCCCGGGAGCGGGACGGCAAGATACGCAGTATTTT; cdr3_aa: CATSRPGAGRQDTQYF
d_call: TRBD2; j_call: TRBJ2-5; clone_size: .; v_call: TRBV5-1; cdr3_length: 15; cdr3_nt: TGCGCCAGCAGCCCTCAAAGCGGGGATGGGGAGACCCAGTACTTC; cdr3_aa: CASSPQSGDGETQYF
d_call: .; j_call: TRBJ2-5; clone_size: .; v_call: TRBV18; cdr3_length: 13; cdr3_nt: TGTGCCAGCTCACCACCGTATGGGGAGACCCAGTACTTC; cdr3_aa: CASSPPYGETQYF
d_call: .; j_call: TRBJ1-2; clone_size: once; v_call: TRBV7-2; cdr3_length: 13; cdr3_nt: TGTGCCAGCAGCGTACCGACAGTGTATGGCTACACCTTC; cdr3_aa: CASSVPTVYGYTF
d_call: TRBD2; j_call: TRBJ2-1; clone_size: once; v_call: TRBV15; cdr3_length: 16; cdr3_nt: TGTGCCACCAGCAGAGCTCAAAGCGGGGGGGCCTATGAGCAGTTCTTC; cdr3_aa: CATSRAQSGGAYEQFF
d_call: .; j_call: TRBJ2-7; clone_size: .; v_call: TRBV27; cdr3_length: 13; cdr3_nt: TGTGCCAGCAGTGTCCCAGGGGCCCCAGATTGGTACTTC; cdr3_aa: CASSVPGAPDWYF
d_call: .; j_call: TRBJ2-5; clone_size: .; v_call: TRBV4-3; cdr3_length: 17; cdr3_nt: TGCGCCAGCAGCCAAGAATGGGAGGACAGGTTGCGGGAGACCCAGTACTTC; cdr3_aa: CASSQEWEDRLRETQYF
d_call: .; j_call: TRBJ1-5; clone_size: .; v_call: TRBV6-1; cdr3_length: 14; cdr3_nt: TGTGCCAGCAGTGAAGCCGGGGCTTATCAGCCCCAGCATTTT; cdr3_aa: CASSEAGAYQPQHF
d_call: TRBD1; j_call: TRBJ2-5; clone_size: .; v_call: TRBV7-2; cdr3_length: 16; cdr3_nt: TGTGCCAGCAGCCCTACAGGGGGCGCACGGTATGAGACCCAGTACTTC; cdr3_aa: CASSPTGGARYETQYF
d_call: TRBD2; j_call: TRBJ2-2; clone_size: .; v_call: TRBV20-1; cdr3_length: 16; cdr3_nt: TGCAGTGCGTCCGGGACTAGCGGAACAAACACCGGGGAGCTGTTTTTT; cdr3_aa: CSASGTSGTNTGELFF
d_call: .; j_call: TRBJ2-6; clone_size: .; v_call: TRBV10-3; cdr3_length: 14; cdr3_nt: TGTGCCATCGAGGGGGACTCTGGGGCCAACGTCCTGACTTTC; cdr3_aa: CAIEGDSGANVLTF
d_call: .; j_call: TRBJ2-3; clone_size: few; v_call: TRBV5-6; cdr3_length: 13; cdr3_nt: TGTGCCAGCAGCTTTAGGGGCGAAGATACGCAGTATTTT; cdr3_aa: CASSFRGEDTQYF
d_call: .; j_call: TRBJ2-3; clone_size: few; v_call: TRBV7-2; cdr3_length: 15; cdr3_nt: TGTGCCAGCAGCTTAACGGGAGATGGTGGAGATACGCAGTATTTT; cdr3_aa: CASSLTGDGGDTQYF
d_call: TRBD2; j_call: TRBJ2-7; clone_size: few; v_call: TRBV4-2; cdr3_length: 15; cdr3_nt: TGTGCCAGCAGCCCTGAACTAGCGGAAAACAATGAGCAGTACTTC; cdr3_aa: CASSPELAENNEQYF
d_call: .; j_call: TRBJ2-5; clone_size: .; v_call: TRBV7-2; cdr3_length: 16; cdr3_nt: TGTGCCAGCAGCCGGGGGGACAGCGGGGTACAAGAGACCCAGTACTTC; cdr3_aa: CASSRGDSGVQETQYF
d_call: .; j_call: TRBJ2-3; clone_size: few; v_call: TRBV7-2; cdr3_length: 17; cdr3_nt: TGTGCCAGCAGTCGATCGGGACCAATGGGAAGCACAGATACGCAGTATTTT; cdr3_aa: CASSRSGPMGSTDTQYF
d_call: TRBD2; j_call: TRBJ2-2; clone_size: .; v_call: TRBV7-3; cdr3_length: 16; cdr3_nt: TGTGCCAGCAGCTTTGGACTAGCGGGAGTAGGCGGGGAGCTGTTTTTT; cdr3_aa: CASSFGLAGVGGELFF
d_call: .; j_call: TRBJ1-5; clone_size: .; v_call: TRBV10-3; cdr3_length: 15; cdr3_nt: TGTGCCATCAGTTGGGACGGAAATAGCAATCAGCCCCAGCATTTT; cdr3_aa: CAISWDGNSNQPQHF
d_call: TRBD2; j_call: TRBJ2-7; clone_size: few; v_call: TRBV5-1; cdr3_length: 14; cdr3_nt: TGCGCCAGCAGCAAAGCGGGAGAGGACTACGAGCAGTACTTC; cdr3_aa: CASSKAGEDYEQYF
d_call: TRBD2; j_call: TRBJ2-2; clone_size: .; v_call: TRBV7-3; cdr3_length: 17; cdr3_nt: TGTGCCAGCAGCTTAAAAGGCGGGGGGCGCGGCACCGGGGAGCTGTTTTTT; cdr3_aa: CASSLKGGGRGTGELFF